One and the same sample provided the 30 T cell receptor beta chains below, sequenced in a study of tumor and adjacent non-tumor tissue in lung cancer. The library came from three nested PCR rounds adapted from ARM-PCR protocols. Each CDR3 protein gets one entry after TCRdb re-called the multiplex PCR reads with MiXCR. The table has 91,000 or so distinct CDR3 sequences, about 67% seen once. No cell sorting was done before RNA was extracted from the tissue. Material for sequencing was lung tumor tissue. These receptors all come from a man aged 55 to 70 with non-small cell lung cancer.

This clonotype came up many times. V is TRBV20-1 and J is TRBJ2-6; 8 bases line up with TRBD1. Germline CDR1 reads DFQATT; CDR2 reads SNEGSKA (reference sequence). The CDR3 length is 16 residues. J was trimmed by 0 bases and V by 5 bases; bases with no gene match: 6. Here the CDR3 reads CSASDRGASGANVLTF. The DNA for the CDR3 is TGCAGTGCTTCTGACAGGGGCGCCTCTGGGGCCAACGTCCTGACTTTC.

This clonotype occurred a few times. This chain links TRBV20-1 with TRBJ2-3, with 8 positions matching TRBD2. Germline V gene lookup returns CDR1 DFQATT and CDR2 SNEGSKA (reference sequence). The junction had 6 bases not matched to a gene; V was cut back by 4 bases and J by 0 bases. This CDR3 is built from 15 residues. CDR3 residues: CSATGQRESTDTQYF. For the CDR3, the DNA is TGCAGTGCTACGGGGCAGCGGGAGAGCACAGATACGCAGTATTTT.

This clonotype occurred many times. J is TRBJ1-1 and V is TRBV12-3 or TRBV12-4, with 9 bases fitting TRBD1. CDR3 length equals 14 residues. The V and J ends lost 7 bases and 7 bases, in that order; junction bases with no gene match: 10. This CDR3 reads CASIPYTGGLEAFF. As DNA, the CDR3 is TGTGCCAGCATCCCCTACACAGGGGGCCTTGAAGCTTTCTTT.

Of note for this clonotype: The final CDR3 position lacks the conserved phenylalanine or tryptophan, pointing to a likely read error. The chain carries TRBV11-3 and TRBJ2-3; D gene unclear. The V and J ends lost 0 bases and 6 bases respectively, with 13 bases between them. From germline, CDR1 is SGHNT and CDR2 YENEEA. The CDR3 is made up of 15 amino acids. CDR3 region: CASSLDLAGTDTQYY. Written as DNA, the CDR3 is TGTGCCAGCAGCTTAGATCTCGCCGGTACCGATACGCAGTATTAT.

Details on this clonotype: Since the CDR3 does not end with the conserved phenylalanine or tryptophan, this likely comes from a read error. No DNA is shown, since the ends of the CDR3 on it are uncertain; the CDR3 is the one TCRdb lists. The chain joins TRBV6-5 to TRBJ2-2; TRBD1, the table's D call, was not compared with the DNA. The CDR3 has 12 residues if both end residues are counted. CDR1 MNHEY and CDR2 SVGAGI come from the germline V gene. The chain's CDR3 is CASIAGAGELFS.

This clonotype was detected only a few times. This sequence may be a read error, since a much larger clone differs from it by one base. V is TRBV12-3 or TRBV12-4 and J is TRBJ1-6, with D unresolved. The CDR3 spans 16 residues. The CDR3 loop is CVSSFGTSSYNSPLHF. DNA for the CDR3: TGTGTCAGCAGTTTCGGCACAAGCTCCTATAATTCACCCCTCCACTTT.

This clonotype was observed a few times. Germline is not matched at one junction end, which may reflect a read error. The V call is TRBV19, the J call TRBJ2-3; 8 positions match TRBD2. There are 13 residues in the CDR3. Germline assignment: CDR1 LNHDA and CDR2 SQIVND (reference sequence). The CDR3 reads CVSSSGGTDTQYF. CDR3 bases: TGTGTCAGTAGTAGCGGGGGCACAGATACGCAGTATTTT. The full variable domain, with the rest looked up from reference TRBV19 and TRBJ2-3, is DGGITQSPKYLFRKEGQNVTLSCEQNLNHDAMYWYRQDPGQGLRLIYYSQIVNDFQKGDIAEGYSVSREKKESFPLTVTSAQKNPTAFYLCVSSSGGTDTQYFGPGTRLTVL.

To note about this clonotype: A read error may be the cause here, since a much bigger clone is one base away. This chain uses TRBV5-1 with TRBJ2-3; 9 positions match TRBD1. Germline-derived CDR1 and CDR2 are SGHRS and YFSETQ. The CDR3 is made up of 16 amino acids. The CDR3 here is CVSSGWDRESTDTQYF. CDR3 coding DNA: TGCGTCAGCAGCGGATGGGACAGGGAGAGCACAGATACGCAGTATTTT.

On this clonotype: This likely comes from a read error, as the CDR3 has no conserved phenylalanine or tryptophan at its end. The chain is built from TRBV20-1 and TRBJ2-3; D uncertain. Germline assignment: CDR1 DFQATT and CDR2 SNEGSKA (reference sequence). The CDR3 runs to 13 residues. Trimming took off 1 base at V and 2 bases at J, with 7 bases between the two ends. The CDR3 loop reads CSARGRLTDTQYS. DNA for the CDR3: TGCAGTGCTAGAGGTCGGCTCACAGATACGCAGTATTCT.

There are many counts of this clonotype. The junction differs from germline at one of its ends, possibly a read error. The chain carries TRBV29-1 and TRBJ1-4, with D possibly matching TRBD1 (6 bases). Germline-derived CDR1 and CDR2 are SQVTM and ANQGSEA. CDR3 length: 13 residues. In DNA, the CDR3 is TGCAGCGTTGAAACAGGGAGGAATGGAAAACTGTTTTTT. This codes for CSVETGRNGKLFF.

As concerns this clonotype: The junction does not match germline at one end; this may be a read error. The V and J genes are TRBV6-5 and TRBJ2-7; 7 bases are shared with TRBD2. This CDR3 is 13 amino acids long. Germline-derived CDR1 and CDR2 are MNHEY and SVGAGI. The CDR3 coding sequence is TGTGCCATTGGGGCGGGAGACTCCTACGGGCAGTACTTC. Its translation: CAIGAGDSYGQYF.

Concerning this clonotype: A read error may be the cause here, since a much bigger clone is one base away. This is likely a read error, given that the CDR3 carries no conserved phenylalanine or tryptophan at its end. J is TRBJ1-2 and V is TRBV12-3 or TRBV12-4, with TRBD1 matching over 10 bases. The CDR3 covers 14 residues. V shed 5 bases and J 8 bases; nucleotides not matched to a gene: 8. CDR3 DNA sequence: TGTGCCAGCAGTCTCAGACAGGGGGCGAGAGGCTACACCTCC. This sequence encodes CASSLRQGARGYTS.

This clonotype was recorded only once. In this CDR3 the conserved last residue, phenylalanine or tryptophan, is missing, so a read error is likely. The chain couples TRBV11-1 to TRBJ2-5; 7 nucleotides agree with TRBD2. The CDR3 spans 13 residues. Germline CDR1 and CDR2: SGHAT and FQDESV (reference sequence). CDR3 DNA: TGTGCAAGCGGCCGGACTAGGAGAGAGACCCAGTACCTA. Residues: CASGRTRRETQYL.

Details on this clonotype: This may stem from a read error, because a much larger clone lies one nucleotide away. The chain combines TRBV28 with TRBJ2-2; weak D call: TRBD2 (5 bases). The CDR3 is 11 amino acids. The germline V gene has CDR1 MDHEN and CDR2 SYDVKM. The CDR3 coding sequence is TGTGCCAGCAGTTCCACCGGGGAGCCGTTTTTT. Amino acids: CASSSTGEPFF. Full variable domain (outside the CDR3, taken from reference TRBV28 and TRBJ2-2): DVKVTQSSRYLVKRTGEKVFLECVQDMDHENMFWYRQDPGLGLRLIYFSYDVKMKEKGDIPEGYSVSREKKERFSLILESASTNQTSMYLCASSSTGEPFFGEGSRLTVL.

On this clonotype itself: Mismatch with germline at one junction end may stem from a read error. V is TRBV7-9 and J is TRBJ2-1; D possibly corresponds to TRBD2 (6 bases). This CDR3 spans 13 amino acids. The germline gives CDR1 SEHNR, CDR2 FQNEAQ (reference sequence). The CDR3 is CASSSDWEDEQFF. The CDR3 DNA reads as TGTGCCAGCAGCTCCGACTGGGAGGATGAACAGTTCTTC.

In the case of this clonotype: The junction does not match germline at one end; this may be a read error. The genes are TRBV10-3 and TRBJ2-7, with D perhaps being TRBD1 or TRBD2 (7 bases each). Germline CDR1 and CDR2: ENHRY and SYGVKD. The CDR3 contains 12 residues. The CDR3 reads CAISQGGYEQYF. The CDR3 bases are TGTGCCATCAGCCAGGGGGGGTACGAGCAATACTTC.

On this clonotype: One junction end disagrees with the germline gene, perhaps due to a read error. The chain joins TRBV7-9 to TRBJ2-7; D gene unclear. CDR1 is SEHNR, CDR2 FQNEAQ, per germline (reference sequence). The CDR3 has 13 residues. The CDR3 here is CANSSRIGHEQYF. In nucleotides, the CDR3 is TGTGCCAACAGCTCGAGGATAGGCCACGAGCAGTACTTC.

Details on this clonotype: A much larger clone sits a single nucleotide away, making a read error possible. The chain is built from TRBV4-3 and TRBJ2-7; 8 nucleotides agree with TRBD2. This CDR3 comprises 14 residues. The germline V gene encodes CDR1 LGHNA and CDR2 YSLEER. The CDR3 coding sequence is TGCGTCAGCAGCAGAGGGCGGGGGGCCTACGAGCAGTACTTC. Amino acids: CVSSRGRGAYEQYF.

A word on this clonotype: At one boundary the junction diverges from the germline segment, which might be a read error. The chain couples TRBV13 to TRBJ1-2; 10 bases fit TRBD1. Germline V lookup: CDR1 PRHDT, CDR2 FYEKMQ (reference sequence). The length of the CDR3 is 14 residues. The CDR3 nucleotides read TGTGAAAGCAGGGAGGACAGGGGGGTCTATGGTTACACCTTC. As protein: CESREDRGVYGYTF.

This clonotype was seen a handful of times. A clone one base away is much larger, so this may be a read error. The chain uses TRBV29-1 and TRBJ2-5, with a weak D call TRBD1 (5 bases). Looked up from germline, CDR1 is SQVTM and CDR2 is ANQGSEA. The germline V and J ends were trimmed by 2 bases and 3 bases, with 16 bases remaining between them. This CDR3 comprises 15 residues. This CDR3 is CSVERKKGAKETQYF. CDR3 sequence (DNA): TGCAGCGTTGAACGTAAGAAAGGGGCGAAAGAGACCCAGTACTTC.

This chain joins TRBV11-2 and TRBJ2-7; no reliable D call. V lost 0 bases and J 5 bases, leaving 8 bases between the germline ends. Germline V lookup: CDR1 SGHAT, CDR2 FQNNGV. The CDR3 extends over 13 amino acids. The CDR3 bases are TGTGCCAGCAGCTTAGAACTACTCGACGAGCAGTACTTC. Residues: CASSLELLDEQYF.

This chain uses TRBV20-1 with TRBJ1-1; D possibly corresponds to TRBD1 (6 bases). Germline V gives CDR1 DFQATT, CDR2 SNEGSKA (reference sequence). V was clipped by 0 bases and J by 1 base, with 15 bases between them. The CDR3 covers 16 residues. CDR3 in amino acids: CSARDFKGGQNTEAFF. The CDR3 DNA is TGCAGTGCTAGAGATTTTAAAGGGGGGCAGAACACTGAAGCTTTCTTT.

The sample holds many counts of this clonotype. The chain carries TRBV7-9 and TRBJ2-7, with 9 positions matching TRBD1. Germline V CDR1 and CDR2: SEHNR, FQNEAQ (reference sequence). The J segment lost 4 bases and the V segment lost 5 bases, leaving 18 bases of the junction unmatched. The CDR3 loop spans 18 amino acids. CDR3 bases: TGTGCCAGCAGCCCAAAATTAACGGGACAGGGAAGACTATACGAGCAGTACTTC. Translation gives CASSPKLTGQGRLYEQYF.

This clonotype showed up just a few times. A much larger clone differs by one base, so this may be a read error. This chain links TRBV20-1 with TRBJ2-2, with D possibly being TRBD1 or TRBD2 (5 bases each). The CDR3 is 14 residues long. V shed 7 bases and J shed 1 base, with 13 bases lying between them. Per the germline V gene, CDR1 is DFQATT and CDR2 is SNEGSKA (reference sequence). Here the CDR3 DNA reads TGCAGTGTCACCGGGACCAGGAACACCGGGGAGCTGTTTTTT. This sequence encodes CSVTGTRNTGELFF.

Concerning this clonotype: Germline is not matched at one junction end, which may reflect a read error. The chain is built from TRBV20-1 and TRBJ2-4; 10 bases map to TRBD1. CDR1 DFQATT and CDR2 SNEGSKA come from the germline V gene (reference sequence). The CDR3 length is 14 residues. CDR3 sequence reads: CSPRGQGVGNIQYF. CDR3 coding DNA: TGCAGTCCTAGAGGACAGGGGGTGGGAAACATTCAGTACTTC.

On this clonotype: A read error may account for a junction end that differs from germline. The V call is TRBV5-4, the J call TRBJ1-2; possibly TRBD1 for D (6 bases). The germline V gene has CDR1 SGHNT and CDR2 YYREEE (reference sequence). This CDR3 has 14 residues. CDR3 protein: CANSLTGGYYGYTF. In nucleotides, the CDR3 is TGTGCCAACAGCTTGACGGGGGGCTACTATGGCTACACCTTC.

This clonotype was seen a handful of times. V gene TRBV28 combines with J gene TRBJ2-1; a possible D gene is TRBD1 (5 bases). This CDR3 comprises 15 residues. Germline CDR1 reads MDHEN; CDR2 reads SYDVKM. V lost 2 bases and J lost 6, with 14 bases in between. CDR3 region: CASSLVLRVPNEQFF. As DNA, the CDR3 is TGTGCCAGCAGTTTAGTCCTCAGGGTACCCAATGAGCAGTTCTTC.

In regard to this clonotype: The germline gene is not matched at one end of the junction; a read error may be the cause. This chain connects TRBV4-1 to TRBJ2-3; 8 bases agree with TRBD2. The germline CDR1 and CDR2 sequences are MGHRA and YSYEKL. The CDR3 has 16 residues. The CDR3 spells CTSSQDSRVAGGTQYF. The CDR3 DNA sequence: TGCACCAGCAGCCAAGATAGTAGGGTGGCGGGGGGTACGCAGTATTTT.

The rearrangement uses TRBV6-2 or TRBV6-3 and TRBJ1-3; 8 nucleotides align to TRBD1. This CDR3 has 15 residues. CDR1 and CDR2 from the germline V gene are MNHEY and SVGEGT. The CDR3 bases are TGTGAGAGCAGTGTTGGACAGGGCAGTGGGAACACCATATATTTT. The encoded protein is CESSVGQGSGNTIYF.

The chain is built from TRBV4-3 and TRBJ2-2; D assignment may be TRBD1 or TRBD2 (5 bases each). With 0 bases removed from V and 8 bases from J, the gap between germline ends came to 19 bases. Germline lookup yields CDR1 LGHNA and CDR2 YSLEER. The CDR3 sequence is 17 residues long. The CDR3 bases are TGCGCCAGCAGCCAAGACCCTAATGGGACCACGAGAGGGGAGCTGTTTTTT. Translation: CASSQDPNGTTRGELFF.